This entry lists 17 T cell receptor beta chains sequenced from one sample in a study of T cells in Graves' hyperthyroidism and ophthalmopathy. TCR beta CDR3 region amplification was performed from RNA transcripts. First-round RT-PCR of the TCR CDR3 relied on the HTBI primer set. One entry per CDR3 protein results from TCRdb running MiXCR on the multiplex PCR reads. The sample consists of about 530,000 distinct CDR3 sequences, 17% of them appearing once. Sequences were obtained from blood. These receptors were taken from a woman under 30 with Graves' ophthalmopathy.

This chain joins TRBV19 and TRBJ2-7; 8 nucleotides align to TRBD2. This CDR3 spans 14 amino acids. The germline V gene encodes CDR1 LNHDA and CDR2 SQIVND (reference sequence). J lost 6 bases, V lost 3 bases, and 7 bases had no gene match. CDR3 residues: CASSMSGSACEQYF. The CDR3 DNA sequence: TGTGCCAGTAGTATGAGCGGGAGCGCCTGCGAGCAGTACTTC. Looking up the rest from reference TRBV19 and TRBJ2-7 gives the full variable domain: DGGITQSPKYLFRKEGQNVTLSCEQNLNHDAMYWYRQDPGQGLRLIYYSQIVNDFQKGDIAEGYSVSREKKESFPLTVTSAQKNPTAFYLCASSMSGSACEQYFGPGTRLTVT.

Ten or more counts support this clonotype. The J gene is TRBJ1-5, the V gene TRBV27, with D possibly being TRBD1 (5 bases). V gave up 5 bases and J gave up 1 base, with 9 bases separating them. This CDR3 is built from 14 residues. Germline V gives CDR1 MNHEY, CDR2 SMNVEV (reference sequence). CDR3 sequence: CASSLGGSNQPQHF. The CDR3 nucleotides are TGTGCCAGCAGTCTCGGGGGGAGCAATCAGCCCCAGCATTTT.

The chain joins TRBV7-2 to TRBJ1-4; a weak D match, TRBD1 (5 bases). Trimming left V 5 bases short and J 4 bases short, with 14 bases between. Germline-derived CDR1 and CDR2 are SGHTA and FQGNSA. The CDR3 extends over 15 amino acids. CDR3 sequence reads: CASSSAGTDNEKLFF. In DNA, the CDR3 is TGTGCCAGCAGCAGCGCCGGGACGGATAATGAAAAACTGTTTTTT.

This clonotype was observed many times. This chain links TRBV6-1 with TRBJ1-2, with D possibly being TRBD1 (5 bases). Trimming shortened V by 7 bases and J by 4 bases, and 13 bases separated the two germline ends. This CDR3 comprises 13 residues. Germline V gene lookup returns CDR1 MNHNS and CDR2 SASEGT. CDR3 DNA: TGTGCCAGCAAGGAGCAGGGAACCTATGGCTACACCTTC. It is translated as CASKEQGTYGYTF.

The rearrangement joins TRBV7-8 to TRBJ2-1; 7 bases fit TRBD1. The DNA end is a closer match to TRBJ2-7, so the J assignment may be wrong. Germline V CDR1 and CDR2: SGHVS, FQNEAQ. The CDR3 extends over 16 amino acids. Here the CDR3 reads CASSRTGADPYNEQYF. CDR3 nucleotides: TGTGCCAGCAGCCGGACAGGAGCCGACCCTTACAATGAGCAGTACTTC.

The chain couples TRBV12-3 or TRBV12-4 to TRBJ1-3; D may be TRBD1 (6 bases). CDR3 size: 16 residues. Trimming pared 5 bases from V and 3 bases from J, leaving 17 bases between. CDR3 sequence reads: CASSPRQGGGGNTIYF. CDR3 nucleotide sequence: TGTGCCAGCAGTCCCCGACAAGGGGGAGGTGGAAACACCATATATTTT.

This clonotype came up a few times. V is TRBV29-1 and J is TRBJ1-4; unclear D gene. The CDR3 contains 15 residues. V gave up 0 bases and J gave up 7 bases, with 15 bases separating them. Germline-derived CDR1 and CDR2 are SQVTM and ANQGSEA. The CDR3 here is CSVEDWEGIGEKLFF. In DNA form, the CDR3 reads TGCAGCGTTGAAGATTGGGAGGGTATCGGTGAAAAACTGTTTTTT.

This clonotype has a handful of counts. The chain links TRBV4-1 to TRBJ2-2, with D tentatively TRBD1 (6 bases). The CDR3 is 14 residues long. The ends were cut back, 6 bases at V and 9 bases at J, with 17 bases in the middle. Germline CDR1 MGHRA, CDR2 YSYEKL. The CDR3 sequence is CASRPMTGTRELFF. CDR3 nucleotide sequence: TGCGCCAGCAGGCCAATGACAGGAACCCGGGAGCTGTTTTTT.

In its sample, this clonotype was seen many times. The rearrangement links TRBV20-1 to TRBJ1-1; TRBD1 aligns across 11 bases. Trimming took 3 bases from V and 2 from J; bases not matched to a gene: 2. The CDR3 length is 14 residues. Germline CDR1 and CDR2: DFQATT and SNEGSKA (reference sequence). CDR3 protein: CSASGQGANTEAFF. CDR3 coding DNA: TGCAGTGCTAGTGGACAGGGGGCTAACACTGAAGCTTTCTTT.

Regarding this clonotype: The conserved closing phenylalanine or tryptophan is absent in this CDR3, likely reflecting a read error. The chain uses TRBV13 and TRBJ2-2; either TRBD1 or TRBD2 may supply D (5 bases each). Germline lookup yields CDR1 PRHDT and CDR2 FYEKMQ (reference sequence). The length of the CDR3 is 14 residues. Trimming removed 5 bases at V and 4 bases at J, with 11 bases between. DNA for the CDR3: TGTGCCAGCAGCCCTCGGGGCGGCACCGGGGAGCTGTTTCTT. Amino acids: CASSPRGGTGELFL.

This clonotype showed up just a few times. J is TRBJ2-2 and V is TRBV5-8; D gene ambiguous. Germline CDR1 and CDR2: SGHTS and YDEGEE. The CDR3 totals 12 residues. Trimming stripped 1 base from V and 11 bases from J, with 9 bases between. CDR3 region: CASSLSWGELFF. DNA for the CDR3: TGTGCCAGCAGCTTGTCGTGGGGTGAGCTGTTTTTT. Combining the CDR3 with reference TRBV5-8 and TRBJ2-2 gives the whole variable domain EAGVTQSPTHLIKTRGQQATLRCSPISGHTSVYWYQQALGLGLQFLLWYDEGEERNRGNFPPRFSGRQFPNYSSELNVNALELEDSALYLCASSLSWGELFFGEGSRLTVL.

This clonotype was seen a few times. The chain joins TRBV20-1 to TRBJ1-4, with D tentatively TRBD1 (5 bases). V gave up 2 bases and J gave up 8 bases, with 21 bases separating them. Germline assignment: CDR1 DFQATT and CDR2 SNEGSKA (reference sequence). The CDR3 covers 16 residues. CDR3 nucleotide sequence: TGCAGTGCTAGATTGGGGGGGAACGGGCTTAAGGAAAAACTGTTTTTT. It encodes CSARLGGNGLKEKLFF.

This clonotype was found a few times. This chain connects TRBV25-1 to TRBJ1-2; weak D call: TRBD1 (5 bases). The germline V gene encodes CDR1 MGHDK and CDR2 SYGVNS. Trimming pared 3 bases from V and 0 bases from J, leaving 17 bases between. The CDR3 has 17 residues. CDR3 in amino acids: CASSEKTEGPANYGYTF. The DNA of the CDR3 is TGTGCCAGCAGTGAGAAGACAGAGGGTCCAGCTAACTATGGCTACACCTTC.

This clonotype was seen at least ten times. The chain recombines TRBV7-2 with TRBJ2-3, with D possibly called TRBD1 or TRBD2 (5 bases each). CDR1 is SGHTA, CDR2 FQGNSA, per germline. The CDR3 covers 15 residues. V shed 3 bases and J shed 6 bases, with 16 bases lying between them. CDR3 coding DNA: TGTGCCAGCAGCTTTTCGGCAGGGACGGTCGATACGCAGTATTTT. This sequence encodes CASSFSAGTVDTQYF. The entire variable domain, with the rest obtained from reference TRBV7-2 and TRBJ2-3, is as follows: GAGVSQSPSNKVTEKGKDVELRCDPISGHTALYWYRQSLGQGLEFLIYFQGNSAPDKSGLPSDRFSAERTGGSVSTLTIQRTQQEDSAVYLCASSFSAGTVDTQYFGPGTRLTVL.

In its sample, this clonotype was seen many times. This chain links TRBV12-3 or TRBV12-4 with TRBJ2-5, with D perhaps TRBD1 or TRBD2 (5 bases each). V was pared by 5 bases and J by 1 base, with 17 bases between. The CDR3 is made up of 16 amino acids. The CDR3 DNA follows: TGTGCCAGCAGTCCCCGGGGACGGACCACCCAAGAGACCCAGTACTTC. It specifies CASSPRGRTTQETQYF.

The chain combines TRBV6-2 or TRBV6-3 with TRBJ2-1; 7 bases line up with TRBD2. J lost 0 bases, V lost 5 bases, and 19 bases had no gene match. CDR3 length equals 20 residues. Germline V CDR1 and CDR2: MNHEY, SVGEGT. CDR3 in DNA: TGTGCCAGCAGTCCCTCCGGGGGTCGGCCGGGGGGAAGCTCCTACAATGAGCAGTTCTTC. It specifies CASSPSGGRPGGSSYNEQFF.

This clonotype was recorded a few times. The genes are TRBV7-9 and TRBJ2-2, with D possibly TRBD2 on 8 matching bases. Trimming removed 7 bases from V and 5 bases from J, with 17 bases in between. The germline CDR1 and CDR2 sequences are SEHNR and FQNEAQ (reference sequence). This CDR3 has 15 amino acids. This CDR3 is CASTPGRGRTGELFF. CDR3 DNA sequence: TGTGCCAGCACCCCCGGGAGGGGGCGGACCGGGGAGCTGTTTTTT.